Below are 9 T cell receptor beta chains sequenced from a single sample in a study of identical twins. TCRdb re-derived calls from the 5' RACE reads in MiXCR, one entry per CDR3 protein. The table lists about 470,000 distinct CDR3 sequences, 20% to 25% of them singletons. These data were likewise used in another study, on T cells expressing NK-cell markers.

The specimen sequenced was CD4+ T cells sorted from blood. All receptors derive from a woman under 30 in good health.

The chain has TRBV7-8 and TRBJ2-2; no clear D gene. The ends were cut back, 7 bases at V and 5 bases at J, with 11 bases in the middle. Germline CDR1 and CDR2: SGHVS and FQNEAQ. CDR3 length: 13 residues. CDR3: CASNIYETGELFF. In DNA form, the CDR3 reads TGTGCCAGCAATATCTACGAGACCGGGGAGCTGTTTTTT.

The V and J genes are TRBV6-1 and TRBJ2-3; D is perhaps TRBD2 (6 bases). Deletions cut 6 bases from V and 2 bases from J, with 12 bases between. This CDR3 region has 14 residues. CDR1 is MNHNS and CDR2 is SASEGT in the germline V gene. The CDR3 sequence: CASRGLTITDTQYF. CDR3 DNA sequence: TGTGCCAGCAGGGGACTGACTATCACAGATACGCAGTATTTT.

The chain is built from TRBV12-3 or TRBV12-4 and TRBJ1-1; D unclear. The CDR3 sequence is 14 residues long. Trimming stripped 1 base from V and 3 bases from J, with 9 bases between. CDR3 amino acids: CASSLEGLYTEAFF. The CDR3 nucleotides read TGTGCCAGCAGTTTAGAAGGCCTGTACACTGAAGCTTTCTTT.

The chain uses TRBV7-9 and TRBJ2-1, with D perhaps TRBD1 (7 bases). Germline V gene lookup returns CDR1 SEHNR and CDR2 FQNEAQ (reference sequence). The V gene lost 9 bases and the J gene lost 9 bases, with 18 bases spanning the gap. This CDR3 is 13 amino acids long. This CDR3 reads CASSRDRAGEQFF. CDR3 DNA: TGTGCCAGTAGCCGGGACAGAGCGGGTGAGCAGTTCTTC.

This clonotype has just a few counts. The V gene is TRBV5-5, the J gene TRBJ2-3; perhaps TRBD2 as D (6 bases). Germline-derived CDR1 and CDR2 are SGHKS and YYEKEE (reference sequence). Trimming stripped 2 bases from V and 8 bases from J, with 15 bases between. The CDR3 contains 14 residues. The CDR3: CASSFGGLDSTQYF. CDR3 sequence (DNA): TGTGCCAGCAGCTTCGGGGGATTAGATAGTACGCAGTATTTT.

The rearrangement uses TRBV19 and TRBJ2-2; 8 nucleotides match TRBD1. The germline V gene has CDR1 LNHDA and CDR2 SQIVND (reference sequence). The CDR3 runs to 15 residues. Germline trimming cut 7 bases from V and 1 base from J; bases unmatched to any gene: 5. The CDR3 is CASTIRGQNTGELFF. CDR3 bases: TGTGCCAGTACCATCAGGGGGCAGAACACCGGGGAGCTGTTTTTT.

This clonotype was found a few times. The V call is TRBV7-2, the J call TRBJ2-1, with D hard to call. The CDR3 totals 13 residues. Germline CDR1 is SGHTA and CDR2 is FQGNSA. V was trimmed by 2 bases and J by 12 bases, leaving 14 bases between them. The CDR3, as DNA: TGTGCCAGCAGCTTAACCCAACCATCGGTGCAGTTCTTC. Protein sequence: CASSLTQPSVQFF.

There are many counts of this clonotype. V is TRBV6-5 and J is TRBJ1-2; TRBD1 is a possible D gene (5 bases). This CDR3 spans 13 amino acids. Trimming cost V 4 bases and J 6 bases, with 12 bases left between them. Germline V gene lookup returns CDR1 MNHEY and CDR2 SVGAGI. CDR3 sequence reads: CASSSIQGHGYTF. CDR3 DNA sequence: TGTGCCAGCAGTTCCATTCAGGGACATGGCTACACCTTC.

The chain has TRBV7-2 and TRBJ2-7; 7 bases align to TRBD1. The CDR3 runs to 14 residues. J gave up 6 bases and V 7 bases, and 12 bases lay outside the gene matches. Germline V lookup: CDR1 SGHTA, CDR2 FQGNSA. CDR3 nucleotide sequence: TGTGCCAGCACCTCCCAGGGGGTCGGTAGCGAGCAGTACTTC. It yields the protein CASTSQGVGSEQYF.